The 7 T cell receptor beta chains below come from one sample, sequenced in a study of T cell responses to AZD1222 COVID-19 vaccine. Libraries were prepared by immunoSEQ multiplex PCR; TCRdb keeps only in-frame clonotypes and omits some of them. Here the sample spans 200,000 to 250,000 clones, just over 90% being singletons. The starting material was peripheral blood, obtained on day 0 of MenACWY control vaccination. All receptors derive from an adult in good health.

The chain uses TRBV20-1 and TRBJ1-5; TRBD1 aligns across 7 bases. The CDR3 totals 16 residues. J gave up 6 bases and V 3 bases, and 14 bases lay outside the gene matches. CDR1 and CDR2 (germline): DFQATT, SNEGSKA (reference sequence). This CDR3 is CSASNPQGRVTQPQHF. The CDR3 DNA is TGCAGTGCTAGTAATCCACAGGGGCGGGTTACTCAGCCCCAGCATTTT.

In the case of this clone: Relative to the germline gene, one junction end is altered; a read error may explain this. The chain couples TRBV6-5 to TRBJ1-5, with 10 nucleotides matching TRBD1. This CDR3 has 14 amino acids. Germline lookup yields CDR1 MNHEY and CDR2 SVGAGI. The CDR3 DNA is TGTGCCAGCAGTCCGACAGGGGGCAAGCAGCCCCAGCATTTT. Translation gives CASSPTGGKQPQHF.

This chain joins TRBV7-3 and TRBJ1-1; D might be TRBD1 (5 bases). The CDR3 runs to 14 residues. V was trimmed by 4 bases and J by 1 base, leaving 10 bases between them. Germline CDR1 reads SGHTA; CDR2 reads FQGTGA. CDR3 residues: CASSSAGQNTEAFF. Written as DNA, the CDR3 is TGTGCCAGCAGCTCCGCAGGGCAGAACACTGAAGCTTTCTTT.

The chain combines TRBV5-4 with TRBJ1-1; D is perhaps TRBD1 (5 bases). Germline V lookup: CDR1 SGHNT, CDR2 YYREEE (reference sequence). This CDR3 has 12 residues. Trimming took off 4 bases at V and 8 bases at J, with 12 bases between the two ends. Here the CDR3 DNA reads TGTGCCAGCAGCCATGGGACGAGGGAAGCTTTCTTT. As protein: CASSHGTREAFF.

The genes are TRBV11-2 and TRBJ2-2; D perhaps matches TRBD1 (5 bases). Germline assignment: CDR1 SGHAT and CDR2 FQNNGV. The length of the CDR3 is 15 residues. Trimming took off 6 bases at V and 1 base at J, with 12 bases between the two ends. The CDR3 reads CASRAGSGNTGELFF. In DNA form, the CDR3 reads TGTGCCAGCAGAGCAGGGTCCGGGAACACCGGGGAGCTGTTTTTT.

The genes are TRBV30 and TRBJ2-2, with TRBD1 as a possible D gene (6 bases). Per germline, CDR1 GTSNPN and CDR2 SVGIG (reference sequence). This CDR3 region has 14 residues. Trimming left V 3 bases short and J 0 bases short, with 8 bases between. CDR3 in DNA: TGTGCCTGGAGGCAGGGGCCGAACACCGGGGAGCTGTTTTTT. Translation: CAWRQGPNTGELFF. The whole variable domain, filled in from reference TRBV30 and TRBJ2-2, reads SQTIHQWPATLVQPVGSPLSLECTVEGTSNPNLYWYRQAAGRGLQLLFYSVGIGQISSEVPQNLSASRPQDRQFILSSKKLLLSDSGFYLCAWRQGPNTGELFFGEGSRLTVL.

This chain joins TRBV2 and TRBJ1-2, with a weak D call TRBD1 (6 bases). From germline, CDR1 is SNHLY and CDR2 FYNNEI. The CDR3 spans 13 residues. Trimming shortened V by 8 bases and J by 2 bases, and 12 bases separated the two germline ends. The CDR3 loop is CASEDSYNYGYTF. In nucleotides, the CDR3 is TGTGCCAGCGAGGACAGTTACAACTATGGCTACACCTTC.